This TCR beta chain emerged from a study of blood T cell repertoires in COVID-19. Assay used: immunoSEQ multiplex PCR; TCRdb lists only in-frame clones, some missing. The table lists approximately 150,000 clones, over 75% of them singletons. This clone was detected once. The CDR3 covers 14 residues. Germline CDR1 is LNHDA and CDR2 is SQIVND (reference sequence). The chain couples TRBV19 to TRBJ1-4; TRBD2 aligns across 8 bases. The tail of the sequence fits TRBJ2-2 better, so the J call may be wrong. The source is a human donor with acute COVID-19. The donor label of this sample is uncertain. Source material: PBMCs or T cells enriched from blood (not recorded which). The CDR3 bases are TGTGCCAGTAGTATTTCGGGGGGGCCGTCGGAGCTGTTTTTT. This translates into CASSISGGPSELFF.